This entry lists 17 T cell receptor beta chains sequenced from one sample in a study of T cells expressing NK-cell markers. TCRdb reprocessed the 5' RACE reads and stores each CDR3 protein as one record, lacking DNA. Its listing shows over 150,000 distinct CDR3 sequences. The specimen was blood T cells: a sorted CD56 or NKG2C T cell subset, CD4+ or CD8+ T cells, or bulk PBMC T cells (not recorded which). Receptor source: a woman in her forties or fifties in good health.

V and J are TRBV10-3 and TRBJ1-1; checking the TCRdb D call of TRBD1 is not possible without DNA. The CDR3 is 13 amino acids. CDR1 is ENHRY and CDR2 is SYGVKD in the germline V gene. The CDR3 spells CAIRTEMNTEAFF.

The V call is TRBV5-6, the J call TRBJ2-1; the D call from TCRdb, TRBD2, cannot be confirmed without DNA. The CDR3 spans 14 residues. Germline loops: CDR1 SGHDT, CDR2 YYEEEE. The CDR3 loop is CASSLFLAGVEQFF.

This chain joins TRBV10-3 and TRBJ2-5; TCRdb lists TRBD1, though no DNA is available to test this call. The germline V gene has CDR1 ENHRY and CDR2 SYGVKD. The CDR3 sequence is 14 residues long. This chain's CDR3 is CAISEEGMVETQYF.

The rearrangement links TRBV30 to TRBJ2-1. Germline-derived CDR1 and CDR2 are GTSNPN and SVGIG (reference sequence). This CDR3 contains 13 residues. CDR3 sequence: CAGDLSSYNEQFF.

This sequence joins TRBV5-4 and TRBJ2-1; TCRdb picks TRBD1, but there is no DNA to check that call. CDR3 length: 15 residues. Germline V lookup: CDR1 SGHNT, CDR2 YYREEE (reference sequence). CDR3 protein: CASSIRTDSRGEQFF.

V and J are TRBV7-9 and TRBJ2-2. Per germline, CDR1 SEHNR and CDR2 FQNEAQ (reference sequence). The CDR3 consists of 12 residues. The CDR3 reads CASSLGPGELFF.

This chain links TRBV4-2 with TRBJ2-1; TCRdb proposes TRBD2, but this gene call is untestable without DNA. CDR1 and CDR2 from the germline V gene are LGHNA and YNFKEQ. The CDR3 is 15 residues long. The CDR3 sequence is CASSQENLSGREQFF.

The V call is TRBV12-3 or TRBV12-4, the J call TRBJ2-7; TCRdb proposes TRBD1, but this gene call is untestable without DNA. This CDR3 is 16 amino acids long. This CDR3 is CASSLEPRQGADEQYF.

V usage is TRBV5-1 and J usage is TRBJ2-2. Per the germline V gene, CDR1 is SGHRS and CDR2 is YFSETQ. CDR3 size: 19 residues. This chain's CDR3 is CASSFRPRAFGADTGELFF.

V and J are TRBV27 and TRBJ2-7; the TRBD1 assignment by TCRdb is unverifiable without DNA. This CDR3 spans 15 amino acids. Germline V gene data show CDR1 as MNHEY and CDR2 as SMNVEV (reference sequence). This CDR3 is CASSPVRGGSYEQYF.

V and J are TRBV11-2 and TRBJ2-2; TCRdb indicates TRBD1, and absent DNA this call remains unverified. The germline gives CDR1 SGHAT, CDR2 FQNNGV. This CDR3 is built from 16 residues. Here the CDR3 reads CASGFNGPWNTGELFF.

The chain couples TRBV12-3 or TRBV12-4 to TRBJ2-7. The CDR3 runs to 13 residues. CDR3 amino acids: CASSLGGFYEQYF.

V usage is TRBV2 and J usage is TRBJ2-1; lacking DNA, the TRBD2 call made by TCRdb goes unchecked. Per germline, CDR1 SNHLY and CDR2 FYNNEI. CDR3 length: 17 residues. The CDR3 sequence is CASSGGLAGVSYNEQFF.

The V and J genes are TRBV5-6 and TRBJ2-5; TCRdb's D call of TRBD1 is untestable without DNA. Germline-derived CDR1 and CDR2 are SGHDT and YYEEEE. This CDR3 has 15 residues. CDR3 in amino acids: CASRPLADLQETQYF.

This sequence joins TRBV11-2 and TRBJ1-2; TCRdb indicates TRBD1, and absent DNA this call remains unverified. Germline V gene data show CDR1 as SGHAT and CDR2 as FQNNGV. This CDR3 region has 13 residues. The CDR3 loop reads CASSRDSPEGYTF.

This chain connects TRBV7-9 to TRBJ2-2; TCRdb's D call of TRBD1 is untestable without DNA. Germline CDR1 SEHNR, CDR2 FQNEAQ (reference sequence). CDR3 length: 16 amino acids. The CDR3 protein is CASSQTGSQNTGELFF.

The gene calls are TRBV20-1 and TRBJ2-1; with no DNA, the TCRdb D assignment of TRBD1 cannot be verified. Germline V gives CDR1 DFQATT, CDR2 SNEGSKA (reference sequence). The CDR3 is 15 amino acids. The CDR3 here is CSARVPGQGFDEQFF.